This T cell receptor beta chain is drawn from a study of beta chain features in type 1 diabetes. Overall study results and limits: Researchers caution that PCR might favor shorter templates, equally among patients and controls.

Of note for this clone: What it recognizes is unknown.

The study reverse transcribed the entire isolated RNA, so it sequenced expressed TCRB transcripts. Sequencing was performed with immunoSEQ multiplex PCR; in TCRdb, only in-frame clones are kept and a portion is missing. The data contain about 150,000 clones, 40% to 60% of them singletons. This TCR was recovered from a man aged 18 to 35 in good health. Input material: Tregs from blood.

The CDR3 DNA is TGTGCCAGCAGTTCCCCAGGAACAGATACAGATACGCAGTATTTT. Encoded protein: CASSSPGTDTDTQYF. This sequence joins TRBV6-6 and TRBJ2-3; D is unclear. This CDR3 has 15 amino acids. Germline lookup yields CDR1 MNHNY and CDR2 SVGAGI (reference sequence). V lost 4 bases and J lost 3, with 14 bases in between.